This T cell receptor beta chain was documented in a study of blood T cell repertoires in COVID-19. Clones were read by immunoSEQ multiplex PCR, and TCRdb kept only the in-frame ones, dropping some. The sample yields some 48,000 clones, 70% to 90% seen once. The CDR3 runs 15 residues. J gave up 1 base and V 3 bases, and 5 bases lay outside the gene matches. Germline assignment: CDR1 SQVTM and CDR2 ANQGSEA. The TCR comes from a woman older than 75 with acute or convalescent COVID-19. The chain couples TRBV29-1 to TRBJ2-7, with TRBD2 matching over 11 bases. The material sequenced was peripheral blood. CDR3 DNA sequence: TGCAGCGTTGAGTGGACTAGCGGGCGATCCTACGAGCAGTACTTC. The encoded protein is CSVEWTSGRSYEQYF.